This T cell receptor beta chain was captured by sequencing in a study of T cell changes during pregnancy in multiple sclerosis. Germline V gene data show CDR1 as LNHDA and CDR2 as SQIVND (reference sequence). Between the trimmed V and J ends, which lost 7 bases and 0 bases, there was a span of 16 bases. The CDR3 loop spans 17 amino acids. TCRdb's copy holds only in-frame clones and misses some; the assay was immunoSEQ multiplex PCR. The table has around 77,000 clones, around 90% seen once. The TCR sequence derives from a female donor with multiple sclerosis, enrolled in a pregnancy study. Material: peripheral blood, obtained in the third trimester of pregnancy. The gene calls are TRBV19 and TRBJ2-6; D is uncertain. The CDR3 bases are TGTGCCAGTACCCTCACCCCCGGTTACTCTGGGGCCAACGTCCTGACTTTC. This sequence encodes CASTLTPGYSGANVLTF.